This record covers a single T cell receptor (beta chain). The antigen remains unidentified. This record belongs to a study of cytomegalovirus exposure and HLA in healthy donors. Looking at the study overall: Out of 150 million to 200 million T cells, an earlier analysis found over 90 million unique TCR beta sequences in total. HLA-typed donors contributed approximately 92 million unique TCRs, which were held in an early data release. Study-wide findings and caveats: The number of N-insertions in an Asian-associated ancestry cluster was reportedly below the roughly 700-donor mean in a later analysis. Prior analysis indicated that the majority of TCR beta V segments exhibited productivity approximately 90% or approximately 30% of the time.

In the PCR, 60 Vbeta and 13 Jbeta primers were used. Clones were sequenced by immunoSEQ multiplex PCR, and TCRdb holds only the in-frame ones, with some missing. The sample records 130,000 or so clones, around 8.5% being singletons. Germline values: CDR1 SGHAT, CDR2 FQNNGV. The CDR3 length is 15 residues. V lost 6 bases to trimming and J lost 2 bases, with 17 bases between them. Sequences were obtained from PBMCs. The sequence derives from a man aged 40-49 years in good health and CMV-seronegative. The chain employs TRBV11-2 and TRBJ2-7, with D perhaps TRBD1 (5 bases). CDR3: CASRPLGQGAYEQYF. DNA of the CDR3: TGTGCCAGCAGACCCCTTGGCCAGGGCGCCTACGAGCAGTACTTC.